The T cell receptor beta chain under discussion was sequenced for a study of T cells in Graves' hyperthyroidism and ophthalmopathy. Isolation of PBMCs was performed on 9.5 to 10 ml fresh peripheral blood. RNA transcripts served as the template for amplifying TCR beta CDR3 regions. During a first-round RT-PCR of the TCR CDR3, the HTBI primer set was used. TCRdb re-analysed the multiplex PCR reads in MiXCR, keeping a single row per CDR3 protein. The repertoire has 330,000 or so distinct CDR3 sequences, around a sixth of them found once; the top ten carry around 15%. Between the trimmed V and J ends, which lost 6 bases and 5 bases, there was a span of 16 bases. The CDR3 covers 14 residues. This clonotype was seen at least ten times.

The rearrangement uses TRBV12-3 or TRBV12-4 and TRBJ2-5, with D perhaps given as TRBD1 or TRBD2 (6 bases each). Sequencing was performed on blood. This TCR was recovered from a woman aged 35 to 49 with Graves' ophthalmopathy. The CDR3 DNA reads TGTGCCAGCAGCCGATCCGGGGGCACGGAGACCCAGTACTTC. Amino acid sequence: CASSRSGGTETQYF.